This T cell receptor beta chain was recorded in a study of human T cells and chemical hapten exposure. Study-wide context: The patch tests put 0.01% DPC on the skin of the upper back and were read 6 days later.

This CDR3 is 13 amino acids long. Trimming left V 0 bases short and J 5 bases short, with 7 bases between. Study results and caveats: The formation of large CDR3 similarity clusters by expanded TCRs significantly exceeded that of controls. Because all patients had alopecia, their immune responses might differ from healthy ones.

As handled by the study authors: Sample TCR totals centred on a median of roughly 96,000, ranging about 20,000 to 700,000. TCRdb redid the calling of the RACE reads with MiXCR, one entry per CDR3 protein. These V and J calls derive from TCRdb rather than the authors' analysis. This sample has approximately 90,000 distinct CDR3 sequences, with 8% to 13% found just once. As concerns this clonotype: The antigen is undetermined.

Described time point: patch test 2, 6 weeks after DPC sensitization. As for treatment: therapeutic diphenylcyclopropenone sensitization with weekly scalp DPC. The material sequenced was whole blood, taken in connection with sensitization to the hapten diphenylcyclopropenone (DPC). V gene TRBV12-3 or TRBV12-4 combines with J gene TRBJ2-5; the D is unclear. This receptor was obtained from a man aged 35-49 years with alopecia areata. Some clones in this sample may be carry-over from other donors' samples. The CDR3 protein is CASSLARKETQYF. The CDR3 DNA is TGTGCCAGCAGTTTAGCTAGAAAGGAGACCCAGTACTTC.